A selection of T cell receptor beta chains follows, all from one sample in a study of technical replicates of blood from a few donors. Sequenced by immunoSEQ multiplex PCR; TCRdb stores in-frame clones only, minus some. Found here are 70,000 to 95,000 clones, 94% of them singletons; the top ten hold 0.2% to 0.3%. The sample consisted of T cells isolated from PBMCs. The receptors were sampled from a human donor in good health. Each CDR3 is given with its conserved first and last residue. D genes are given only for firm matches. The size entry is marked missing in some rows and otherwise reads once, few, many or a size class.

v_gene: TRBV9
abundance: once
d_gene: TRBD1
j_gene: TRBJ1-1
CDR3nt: TGTGCCAGCAGCCCCGAGGGACAGGGCGAAGCTTTCTTT
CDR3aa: CASSPEGQGEAFF

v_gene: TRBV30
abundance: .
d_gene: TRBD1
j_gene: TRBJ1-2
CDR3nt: TGTGCCTGGAGTGGGGTAACGACAGGGGGAGTCTATGGCTACACCTTC
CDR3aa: CAWSGVTTGGVYGYTF

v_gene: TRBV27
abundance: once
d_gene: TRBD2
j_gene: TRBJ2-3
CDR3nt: TGTGCCAGCAGTCCCGGGACTAGCGGGAGCTCAGATACGCAGTATTTT
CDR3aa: CASSPGTSGSSDTQYF

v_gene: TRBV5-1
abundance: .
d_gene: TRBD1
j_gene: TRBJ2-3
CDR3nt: TGCGCCAGCAGCTCGGGACAGTACACAGATACGCAGTATTTT
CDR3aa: CASSSGQYTDTQYF

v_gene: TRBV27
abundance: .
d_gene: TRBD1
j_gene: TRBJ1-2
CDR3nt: TGTGCCAGCAGCGTTGGGACAGGAGGCTATGGCTACACCTTC
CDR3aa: CASSVGTGGYGYTF

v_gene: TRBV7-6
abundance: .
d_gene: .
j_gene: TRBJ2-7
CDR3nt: TGTGCCAGCAGCTTCTCCGGGAGTACCTACGAGCAGTACTTC
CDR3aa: CASSFSGSTYEQYF

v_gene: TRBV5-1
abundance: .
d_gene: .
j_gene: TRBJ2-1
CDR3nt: TGCGCCAGCAGCAGTGAGACTAGAATCAATGAGCAGTTCTTC
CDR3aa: CASSSETRINEQFF

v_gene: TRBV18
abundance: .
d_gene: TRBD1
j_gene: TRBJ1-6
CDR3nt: TGTGCCAGCTCACCCTTAGTTTCTACCGGGACAGGGGCTTCACCCCTCCACTTT
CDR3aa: CASSPLVSTGTGASPLHF

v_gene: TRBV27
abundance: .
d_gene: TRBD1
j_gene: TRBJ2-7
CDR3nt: TGTGCCAGCAGTTCGGCGGCCGGGACAGGGATCCCCTACGAGCAGTACTTC
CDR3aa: CASSSAAGTGIPYEQYF

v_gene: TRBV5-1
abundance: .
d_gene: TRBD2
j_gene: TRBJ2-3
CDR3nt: TGCGCCAGCAGCTTGGGTAGCGGGGTAGACACAGATACGCAGTATTTT
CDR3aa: CASSLGSGVDTDTQYF

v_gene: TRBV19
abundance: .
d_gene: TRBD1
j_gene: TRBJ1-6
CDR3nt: TGTGCCAGCGCACAACCGAGCCGGGACAGGAGAAAGACCCTCCACTTT
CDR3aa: CASAQPSRDRRKTLHF

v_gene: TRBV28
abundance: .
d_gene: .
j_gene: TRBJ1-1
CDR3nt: TGTGCCAGCACCTACGGGGGGAACACTGAAGCTTTCTTT
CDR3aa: CASTYGGNTEAFF

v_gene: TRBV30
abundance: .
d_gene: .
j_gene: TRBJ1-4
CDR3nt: TGTGCCTGGAGTGTACTCTCGCGGGGCTTGAATGAAAAACTGTTTTTT
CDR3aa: CAWSVLSRGLNEKLFF

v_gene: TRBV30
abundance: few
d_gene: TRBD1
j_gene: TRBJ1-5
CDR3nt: TGTGCCTGGAGTGCGACAGGGGGTAGTTATCAGCCCCAGCATTTT
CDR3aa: CAWSATGGSYQPQHF

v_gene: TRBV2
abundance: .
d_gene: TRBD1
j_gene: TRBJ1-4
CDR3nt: TGTGCCAGCAGTGGCCATTCGAGGGGACAGACTGCAACTAATGAAAAACTGTTTTTT
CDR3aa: CASSGHSRGQTATNEKLFF

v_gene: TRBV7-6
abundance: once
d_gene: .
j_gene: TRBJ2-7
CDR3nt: TGTGCCAGCAGCTTAGCGCTAAGGGGGAACTACGAGCAGTACTTC
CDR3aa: CASSLALRGNYEQYF